What follows is one T cell receptor (beta chain) and its context. These data originate in a study of blood T cell repertoires in COVID-19. CDR1 MNHEY and CDR2 SVGEGT come from the germline V gene. The CDR3 sequence is 15 residues long. V was clipped by 5 bases and J by 1 base, with 14 bases between them. Some clones are missing from TCRdb's copy, which holds only in-frame ones; the method was immunoSEQ multiplex PCR. The data show 60,000 or so clones, roughly 74% seen once. Sequencing used peripheral blood. This receptor was taken from an elderly woman with acute or convalescent COVID-19. The chain employs TRBV6-2 or TRBV6-3 and TRBJ1-2; D is unclear. The chain's CDR3 is CASSRTAGDNYGYTF. The DNA for the CDR3 is TGTGCCAGCAGTCGGACGGCGGGCGATAACTATGGCTACACCTTC.